The clone carrying this T cell receptor (beta chain) was seen a few times. Trimming took 1 base from V and 0 from J, leaving 19 bases between them. The CDR3 runs to 18 residues. In germline, CDR1 is SGHAT, CDR2 FQNNGV. The donors comprised healthy bone marrow donors. The entry originates in a study of cytomegalovirus exposure and HLA in healthy donors. Primers: 60 Vbeta forward and 13 Jbeta reverse. Measured with immunoSEQ multiplex PCR; TCRdb has only the in-frame clones, and not every one. In the table there are 100,000 to 150,000 clones, around 76% of which are singletons. Input material: PBMCs. The chain has TRBV11-2 and TRBJ2-7; the D is unclear. The source is a woman aged 55-69 years in good health and CMV-seropositive. The CDR3 reads CASSLAVDTYHPSYEQYF. The DNA for the CDR3 is TGTGCCAGCAGCTTAGCGGTCGACACCTACCACCCCTCCTACGAGCAGTACTTC.